One and the same sample provided the 18 T cell receptor beta chains below, sequenced in a study of CD8+CD57+ T cells in acquired aplastic anemia. Profiling of TCR beta VDJ combinations and CDR3 sequences used genomic DNA as template. One entry per CDR3 protein, called by TCRdb with MiXCR from the reads. This sample has about 62,000 distinct CDR3 sequences; about 56% occur once, and the top ten carry about 2.5%. Material for sequencing was sorted CD4+, CD8+, or CD8+CD57+ T cells (not recorded which) from PBMCs. The receptors here all came from a human donor in good health, serving as a control.

This clonotype was counted ten times or more. This chain connects TRBV20-1 to TRBJ2-1; D uncertain. V shed 0 bases and J shed 10 bases, with 10 bases lying between them. The V gene's germline CDR1 is DFQATT and CDR2 SNEGSKA (reference sequence). The CDR3 loop spans 12 amino acids. In DNA, the CDR3 is TGCAGTGCTAGAGATCAGGCGACCGAGCAGTTCTTC. This translates into CSARDQATEQFF.

This chain joins TRBV7-3 and TRBJ2-5; D ambiguous. V lost 2 bases and J lost 5, with 18 bases in between. CDR3 length: 16 residues. Germline V gives CDR1 SGHTA, CDR2 FQGTGA. The CDR3 coding sequence is TGTGCCAGCAGCTTATCCCCCCAGGAACCCTGGGAGACCCAGTACTTC. Translation: CASSLSPQEPWETQYF.

The V gene is TRBV11-3, the J gene TRBJ2-7, with 10 bases aligning to TRBD1. Germline V gives CDR1 SGHNT, CDR2 YENEEA. The CDR3 runs 8 residues. CDR3 residues: CAVRTGGV. In nucleotides, the CDR3 is TGTGCCGTTCGGACAGGGGGCGTC.

Only a few counts were recorded for this clonotype. Germline is not matched at one junction end, which may reflect a read error. The chain employs TRBV7-2 and TRBJ2-7; possibly TRBD2 for D (5 bases). There are 15 residues in the CDR3. Per the germline V gene, CDR1 is SGHTA and CDR2 is FQGNSA. The CDR3 DNA reads TGTGCCAGCAGCTTATTAGCGTTTAGCCCCTACGCGCAGTACTTC. Translation: CASSLLAFSPYAQYF.

CDR3 coding DNA: TGTGCCAGTAGACGGGGACAGGGTAGCCATGGCTACACCTTC. This translates into CASRRGQGSHGYTF. The chain recombines TRBV19 with TRBJ1-2; TRBD1 matches 9 bases. V gave up 6 bases and J gave up 6 bases; unmatched junction bases: 8. Germline V CDR1 and CDR2: LNHDA, SQIVND (reference sequence). The CDR3 is 14 residues long.

The gene calls are TRBV2 and TRBJ1-3, with D uncertain. Germline V gives CDR1 SNHLY, CDR2 FYNNEI. V lost 9 bases and J 1 base, leaving 28 bases between the germline ends. CDR3 size: 19 residues. Here the CDR3 reads CASHSASSPSGSSGNTIYF. The DNA of the CDR3 is TGTGCCAGTCACAGTGCCAGCTCACCATCGGGGTCGTCTGGAAACACCATATATTTT. Based on the CDR3 plus reference TRBV2 and TRBJ1-3, the full variable domain is EPEVTQTPSHQVTQMGQEVILRCVPISNHLYFYWYRQILGQKVEFLVSFYNNEISEKSEIFDDQFSVERPDGSNFTLKIRSTKLEDSAMYFCASHSASSPSGSSGNTIYFGEGSWLTVV.

The V gene is TRBV15, the J gene TRBJ1-5; D call uncertain. V lost 0 bases, J lost 5 bases, and 11 bases lay in between. The V gene's germline CDR1 is LNHNV and CDR2 YYDKDF (reference sequence). The CDR3 runs 15 residues. In DNA form, the CDR3 reads TGTGCCACCAGCAGAGACCTAGGACGGTATCAGCCCCAGCATTTT. Its protein product is CATSRDLGRYQPQHF.

This clonotype came up many times. V is TRBV7-2 and J is TRBJ2-7; 7 positions match TRBD2. CDR3 length: 15 amino acids. V trimming: 1 base; J trimming: 3 bases; junction bases outside the gene matches: 6. The germline V gene encodes CDR1 SGHTA and CDR2 FQGNSA. CDR3 in amino acids: CASSLEYGRVYEQYF. In DNA, the CDR3 is TGTGCCAGCAGCTTAGAGTATGGGAGGGTCTACGAGCAGTACTTC.

The V and J genes are TRBV7-9 and TRBJ1-2, with 8 bases matching TRBD1. The CDR3 extends over 15 amino acids. Looked up from germline, CDR1 is SEHNR and CDR2 is FQNEAQ (reference sequence). Germline trimming cut 5 bases from V and 3 bases from J; bases unmatched to any gene: 8. Written as DNA, the CDR3 is TGTGCCAGCAGCATGACTGTGACAGGGGACTATGGCTACACCTTC. This sequence encodes CASSMTVTGDYGYTF.

CDR3 region: CSGRAYEQYF. CDR3 sequence (DNA): TGCAGCGGGAGGGCCTACGAGCAGTACTTC. This rearrangement joins TRBV29-1 to TRBJ2-7; maybe TRBD2 (6 bases). V was trimmed by 7 bases and J by 2 bases, leaving 6 bases between them. The CDR3 has 10 amino acids. Looked up from germline, CDR1 is SQVTM and CDR2 is ANQGSEA.

This clonotype was seen at least ten times. J is TRBJ1-5 and V is TRBV27; no clear D. The CDR3 length is 13 residues. Trimming cost V 8 bases and J 6 bases, with 14 bases left between them. From germline, CDR1 is MNHEY and CDR2 SMNVEV (reference sequence). The CDR3 spells CASSGGFTQPQHF. The CDR3 bases are TGTGCCAGCTCAGGAGGTTTTACTCAGCCCCAGCATTTT.

V gene TRBV10-3 combines with J gene TRBJ1-2, with 7 bases matching TRBD1. The CDR3 length is 14 residues. Germline CDR1 reads ENHRY; CDR2 reads SYGVKD. V shed 4 bases and J 5 bases; nucleotides not matched to a gene: 7. CDR3 in DNA: TGTGCCATCAGTGCGACAGGGTTGGAATATGGCTACACCTTC. It encodes CAISATGLEYGYTF.

This clonotype has ten or more counts. The V and J genes are TRBV18 and TRBJ1-6, with 10 bases aligning to TRBD1. From germline, CDR1 is KGHSH and CDR2 LQKENI. The length of the CDR3 is 14 residues. The V segment lost 10 bases and the J segment 7 bases; nucleotides outside the gene matches: 7. The CDR3 reads CATAGQGKNSPLHF. CDR3 in DNA: TGTGCCACCGCGGGACAGGGGAAGAATTCACCCCTCCACTTT.

The CDR3 protein is CSLVRRTSGRAYEQYF. The CDR3 region has the DNA TGCAGCTTAGTTCGCCGGACTAGCGGGAGGGCCTACGAGCAGTACTTC. The V and J genes are TRBV29-1 and TRBJ2-7, with 15 bases lining up with TRBD2. V shed 8 bases and J 2 bases; nucleotides not matched to a gene: 10. The CDR3 is 16 amino acids. CDR1 and CDR2 from the germline V gene are SQVTM and ANQGSEA.

At least ten counts were recorded for this clonotype. The rearrangement uses TRBV3-1 and TRBJ2-3; D perhaps matches TRBD1 (6 bases). The germline V gene has CDR1 LGHDT and CDR2 YNNKEL (reference sequence). The CDR3 runs 14 residues. The V and J ends lost 5 bases and 0 bases respectively, with 9 bases between them. In nucleotides, the CDR3 is TGTGCCAGCAGCGAGGACAGAAGCACAGATACGCAGTATTTT. Residues: CASSEDRSTDTQYF.

The chain recombines TRBV2 with TRBJ2-3; 12 bases fit TRBD2. CDR3 length: 15 residues. Germline values: CDR1 SNHLY, CDR2 FYNNEI. V was pared by 4 bases and J by 7 bases, with 6 bases of the junction left unmatched. CDR3 region: CASSGLAGATHTQYF. The CDR3 nucleotides read TGTGCCAGCAGTGGACTAGCGGGAGCGACCCATACGCAGTATTTT.

This clonotype has only one observation. The junction and the germline gene differ at one end; a read error may be behind it. The chain employs TRBV12-3 or TRBV12-4 and TRBJ1-3; D is unresolved. The CDR3 extends over 16 amino acids. The CDR3: CASSFRDRVAGNTMYF. The DNA of the CDR3 is TGTGCCAGCAGTTTCCGGGATAGGGTGGCTGGAAACACCATGTATTTT.

In its sample, this clonotype was seen a few times. The chain is built from TRBV19 and TRBJ2-3, with 9 bases that match TRBD1. Germline V gene lookup returns CDR1 LNHDA and CDR2 SQIVND (reference sequence). The CDR3 covers 14 residues. Losses at the gene ends were 1 base for V and 4 bases for J; bases not matched to a gene: 0. The CDR3 here is CASSIGQGADTQYF. The CDR3 nucleotides read TGTGCCAGTAGTATAGGACAGGGGGCAGATACGCAGTATTTT.